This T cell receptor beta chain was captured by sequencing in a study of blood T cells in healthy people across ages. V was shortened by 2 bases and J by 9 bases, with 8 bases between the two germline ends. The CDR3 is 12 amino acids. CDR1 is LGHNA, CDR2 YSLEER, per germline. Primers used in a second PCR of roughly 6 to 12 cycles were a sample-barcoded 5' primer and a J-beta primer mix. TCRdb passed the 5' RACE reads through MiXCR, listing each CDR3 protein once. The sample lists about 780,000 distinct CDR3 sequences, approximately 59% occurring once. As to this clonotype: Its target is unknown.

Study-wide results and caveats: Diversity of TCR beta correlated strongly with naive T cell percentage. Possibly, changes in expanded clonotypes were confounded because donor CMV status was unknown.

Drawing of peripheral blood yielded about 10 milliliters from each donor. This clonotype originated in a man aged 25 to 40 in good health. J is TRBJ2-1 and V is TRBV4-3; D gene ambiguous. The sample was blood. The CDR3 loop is CASSQYSGEQFF. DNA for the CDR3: TGCGCCAGCAGCCAATACTCGGGTGAGCAGTTCTTC.